The 26 T cell receptor beta chains reported below all come from one sample, sequenced in a study of CD4 and CD8 cells across lung adenocarcinoma regions. In TCRdb, the PCR reads were re-called with MiXCR into one record per CDR3 protein. The sample holds almost 7,000 distinct CDR3 sequences, around half seen once. Sequencing was performed on CD8+ T cells from the center of a lung tumor. The receptors were gathered from a male donor with lung adenocarcinoma. The CD4 and CD8 labels of this study may be unreliable.

Note on this clonotype: The germline gene is not matched at one end of the junction; a read error may be the cause. The J gene is TRBJ2-3, the V gene TRBV27; D gene unclear. Germline CDR1 is MNHEY and CDR2 is SMNVEV (reference sequence). There are 15 residues in the CDR3. CDR3 DNA: TGTGCCAGCAGTTTCATGGTAGCCGACAAAGATACGCAGTATTTC. Amino acid sequence: CASSFMVADKDTQYF.

The chain uses TRBV10-3 and TRBJ2-4; possibly TRBD1 for D (6 bases). This CDR3 is 17 amino acids long. The germline V gene has CDR1 ENHRY and CDR2 SYGVKD. Here the CDR3 reads CGFSEVLGGRGKEIQYF. Here the CDR3 DNA reads TGTGGTTTCAGTGAGGTACTTGGCGGCAGGGGCAAAGAGATTCAGTACTTC.

Points on this clonotype: Germline and junction disagree at one end, which may indicate a read error. V usage is TRBV10-3 and J usage is TRBJ2-2; 10 bases are a match to TRBD2. The V gene's germline CDR1 is ENHRY and CDR2 SYGVKD. The CDR3 has 15 amino acids. The CDR3 DNA reads TGTGCCATCAGACCGGGACTAGCGAACACCGGGGAGCAGTTCTTT. As protein: CAIRPGLANTGEQFF.

V usage is TRBV27 and J usage is TRBJ2-5; tentative D call: TRBD1 (5 bases). The CDR3 runs to 13 residues. Germline V lookup: CDR1 MNHEY, CDR2 SMNVEV (reference sequence). Trimming cost V 5 bases and J 11 bases, with 18 bases left between them. The chain's CDR3 is CASSGRVKYTQYF. CDR3 nucleotides: TGTGCCAGCAGTGGCAGGGTGAAATACACGCAGTACTTC.

This clonotype turned up a few times. This sequence joins TRBV27 and TRBJ2-3; the D gene is possibly TRBD2 (6 bases). V lost 5 bases and J 1 base, leaving 7 bases between the germline ends. Germline loops: CDR1 MNHEY, CDR2 SMNVEV (reference sequence). The CDR3 runs to 13 residues. Written as DNA, the CDR3 is TGTGCCAGCAGTACGGGGGGCACAGATACGCAGTATTTT. Residues: CASSTGGTDTQYF.

With respect to this clonotype: An end of the junction does not agree with germline; a read error may underlie this. The rearrangement joins TRBV12-3 or TRBV12-4 to TRBJ1-5; the match to TRBD1 covers 7 bases. The CDR3 consists of 16 residues. The CDR3 DNA sequence: TGTGCCAGCAGTTTGGGTGGCAGGGGGAGCAATCAGCCCCACCATTTT. Protein: CASSLGGRGSNQPHHF.

The V gene is TRBV10-2, the J gene TRBJ2-1; D possibly uses TRBD1 or TRBD2 (5 bases each). CDR3 length equals 14 residues. The V gene lost 8 bases and the J gene lost 5 bases, with 16 bases spanning the gap. Germline CDR1 reads WSHSY; CDR2 reads SAAADI. Here the CDR3 reads CASSYPGTHNEQFF. CDR3 DNA sequence: TGCGCCAGCTCATACCCCGGGACCCACAATGAGCAGTTCTTC.

The chain employs TRBV6-5 and TRBJ1-2; D remains unclear. Trimming left V 6 bases short and J 0 bases short, with 8 bases between. This CDR3 contains 13 residues. The V gene's germline CDR1 is MNHEY and CDR2 SVGAGI. The CDR3 nucleotides read TGTGCCAGCAGCTCAGGAGCTAACTATGGCTACACCTTC. This codes for CASSSGANYGYTF.

This clonotype is deemed medium-sized (0.01 to 0.1%). The chain employs TRBV4-1 and TRBJ2-7; D remains unclear. CDR3 length equals 16 residues. In germline, CDR1 is MGHRA, CDR2 YSYEKL. The V end lost 0 bases, the J end lost 0 bases, and 12 bases lay between the germline ends. DNA of the CDR3: TGCGCCAGCAGCCAAGATCGCACGCTGGACTCCTACGAGCAGTACTTC. Protein sequence: CASSQDRTLDSYEQYF.

Worth noting for this clonotype: Germline and junction disagree at one end, which may indicate a read error. V gene TRBV6-5 combines with J gene TRBJ2-3, with D perhaps matching TRBD2 (7 bases). CDR3 length equals 15 residues. The V gene's germline CDR1 is MNHEY and CDR2 SVGAGI. The CDR3 reads CASGSRGRGKNTQYF. The DNA for the CDR3 is TGTGCCAGCGGTTCGCGGGGGCGCGGCAAAAACACTCAGTATTTC.

As for this clonotype: The junction does not match germline at one end; this may be a read error. The chain has TRBV5-1 and TRBJ2-2; possible D gene TRBD2, 5 bases. The closer fit of TRBJ2-3 to the DNA end suggests the J call may be wrong. Looked up from germline, CDR1 is SGHRS and CDR2 is YFSETQ. This CDR3 spans 15 amino acids. The CDR3 nucleotides are TGCGCCAGCGGCTTGCAGGCAGTGAGCACCGGGGAGCAGTATTTT. Translating it yields CASGLQAVSTGEQYF.

There are a few counts of this clonotype. Being one base from a much bigger clone, this may be a read error. As DNA, the CDR3 is TGTGCCAGCAGCTTAGGAGCGGCCGCCTACAATGAGCAGTACTTC. It translates to CASSLGAAAYNEQYF. The genes are TRBV7-2 and TRBJ2-4, with D possibly TRBD2 on 5 matching bases. Trimming left V 1 base short and J 13 bases short, with 20 bases between. The CDR3 is 15 amino acids. Germline CDR1 is SGHTA and CDR2 is FQGNSA. Looking up the rest from reference TRBV7-2 and TRBJ2-4 gives the full variable domain: GAGVSQSPSNKVTEKGKDVELRCDPISGHTALYWYRQSLGQGLEFLIYFQGNSAPDKSGLPSDRFSAERTGGSVSTLTIQRTQQEDSAVYLCASSLGAAAYNEQYFGAGTRLSVL.

This chain uses TRBV10-3 with TRBJ2-1, with D perhaps assigned TRBD1 or TRBD2 (5 bases each). CDR1 is ENHRY and CDR2 is SYGVKD in the germline V gene. The CDR3 is made up of 13 amino acids. V was shortened by 8 bases and J by 8 bases, with 16 bases between the two germline ends. As DNA, the CDR3 is TGTGCCATCGCCGATATAATGGGGGATGAGCAGTTCTTC. Translation gives CAIADIMGDEQFF.

About this clonotype itself: At one end the junction does not follow the germline gene, possibly because of a read error. This chain joins TRBV6-1 and TRBJ2-1, with 9 bases that match TRBD1. CDR1 is MNHNS and CDR2 is SASEGT in the germline V gene. This CDR3 has 14 residues. DNA for the CDR3: TGTGCCAGCGGGGGGACAGGGCGCTGGGATGCGCAGTTTTTC. As protein: CASGGTGRWDAQFF.

The chain links TRBV6-1 to TRBJ1-4; 8 nucleotides line up with TRBD1. The CDR3 sequence is 16 residues long. The V and J ends lost 8 bases and 3 bases, in that order; junction bases with no gene match: 11. CDR1 is MNHNS, CDR2 SASEGT, per germline. Written as DNA, the CDR3 is TGTGCCAGCCGCCGGGACAGGTCCCCGCCTAATGAAAAACTGTTTTTT. This encodes CASRRDRSPPNEKLFF.

The V call is TRBV6-1, the J call TRBJ2-4; possibly TRBD1 or TRBD2 for D (5 bases each). Germline CDR1 reads MNHNS; CDR2 reads SASEGT. The CDR3 runs 17 residues. Deletions cut 7 bases from V and 13 bases from J, with 32 bases between. The CDR3: CASTGIGVGSWANVQYF. CDR3 DNA: TGTGCCAGCACCGGGATAGGGGTTGGTTCTTGGGCCAACGTCCAGTACTTC.

This clonotype was seen only once. A read error may be the cause here, since a much bigger clone is one base away. J is TRBJ2-1 and V is TRBV27; a weak D match, TRBD2 (6 bases). The V end lost 3 bases, the J end lost 6 bases, and 9 bases lay between the germline ends. Germline CDR1 is MNHEY and CDR2 is SMNVEV (reference sequence). This CDR3 has 13 residues. This chain's CDR3 is CASSLDYSNEQFF. DNA for the CDR3: TGTGCCAGCAGTTTGGACTATTCCAATGAGCAGTTCTTC.

The gene calls are TRBV28 and TRBJ2-1; TRBD2 matches at 13 bases. This CDR3 contains 17 residues. Germline CDR1 and CDR2: MDHEN and SYDVKM. Losses at the gene ends were 2 bases for V and 6 bases for J; bases not matched to a gene: 7. The CDR3 reads CASSLLTSGRPSNEQFF. In DNA form, the CDR3 reads TGTGCCAGCAGTTTACTGACTAGCGGGAGGCCGTCCAATGAGCAGTTCTTC. Drawing the rest from reference TRBV28 and TRBJ2-1, the complete variable domain is DVKVTQSSRYLVKRTGEKVFLECVQDMDHENMFWYRQDPGLGLRLIYFSYDVKMKEKGDIPEGYSVSREKKERFSLILESASTNQTSMYLCASSLLTSGRPSNEQFFGPGTRLTVL.

About this clonotype: One junction end disagrees with the germline gene, perhaps due to a read error. This chain connects TRBV6-1 to TRBJ2-5, with TRBD1 identical over 8 bases. From germline, CDR1 is MNHNS and CDR2 SASEGT. This CDR3 region has 15 residues. In nucleotides, the CDR3 is TGTGCCAGCAGAGCCGGACAGGGTGACAAAGAGACCCAGTATTTC. This translates into CASRAGQGDKETQYF.

This clonotype was observed a handful of times. The chain joins TRBV6-1 to TRBJ2-3, with TRBD2 matching over 7 bases. The germline V gene has CDR1 MNHNS and CDR2 SASEGT. V was clipped by 8 bases and J by 4 bases; unmatched bases: 12. The CDR3 spans 15 residues. The CDR3 loop is CASATGPGRADTQYF. DNA for the CDR3: TGTGCCAGCGCTACGGGGCCAGGGAGGGCAGATACGCAGTATTTT.

V and J are TRBV27 and TRBJ2-3; TRBD2 is a possible D gene (7 bases). With 6 bases removed from V and 12 bases from J, the gap between germline ends came to 28 bases. Germline V gene sequence: CDR1 MNHEY, CDR2 SMNVEV (reference sequence). The CDR3 extends over 16 amino acids. The DNA of the CDR3 is TGTGCCAGCAGGGGGCGAGGGGGGGGAGACACAGAGACCCAGTATTTT. Amino acid sequence: CASRGRGGGDTETQYF.

This chain joins TRBV6-1 and TRBJ2-5; 7 positions match TRBD1. The CDR3 is made up of 14 amino acids. CDR1 and CDR2 (germline): MNHNS, SASEGT. J was trimmed by 5 bases and V by 7 bases; bases with no gene match: 10. CDR3: CASNAPGRGETQYF. DNA for the CDR3: TGTGCCAGCAACGCACCAGGCAGGGGGGAGACCCAGTACTTC.

The chain joins TRBV27 to TRBJ1-6; the D is unclear. V lost 5 bases and J 5 bases, leaving 7 bases between the germline ends. CDR1 is MNHEY, CDR2 SMNVEV, per germline (reference sequence). This CDR3 region has 13 residues. The CDR3 bases are TGTGCCAGCAGTCCACTCCATAATTCACCCCTCCACTTT. Amino acid sequence: CASSPLHNSPLHF.

In the case of this clonotype: At one of its ends the junction is not consistent with the germline gene, which may arise from a read error. The J gene is TRBJ1-2, the V gene TRBV6-1; 8 bases align to TRBD1. The germline V gene has CDR1 MNHNS and CDR2 SASEGT. The CDR3 consists of 18 residues. In DNA form, the CDR3 reads TGTGCCAGCAGTGAAATAACTCCGGGACAGGTTTTTATCTATGGCTACAGCTTC. This codes for CASSEITPGQVFIYGYSF.

The chain employs TRBV15 and TRBJ2-3, with D possibly being TRBD2 (6 bases). Germline-derived CDR1 and CDR2 are LNHNV and YYDKDF (reference sequence). This CDR3 comprises 17 residues. Trimming stripped 0 bases from V and 2 bases from J, with 15 bases between. The CDR3 spells CATSREGGEGLTDTQYF. CDR3 nucleotide sequence: TGTGCCACCAGCAGAGAGGGGGGAGAGGGGCTCACAGATACGCAGTATTTT.

In the case of this clonotype: Since the CDR3 does not end with the conserved phenylalanine or tryptophan, this likely comes from a read error. No DNA is shown, since the ends of the CDR3 on it are uncertain; the CDR3 is the one TCRdb lists. J is TRBJ2-1 and V is TRBV15. Both ends counted, the CDR3 spans 8 residues. CDR1 and CDR2 (germline): LNHNV, YYDKDF (reference sequence). CDR3 loop: CPPAKQQL.